This T cell receptor (beta chain) derives from a study of blood T cell repertoires in COVID-19. On the study more broadly: Sources were T cells, B-cell-depleted T cells, or PBMCs; the material itself was cDNA or gDNA.

The CDR3 length is 13 residues. Trimming at V came to 6 bases and at J to 6 bases, leaving 6 bases not matched to a gene. Germline CDR1 reads SNHLY; CDR2 reads FYNNEI. Seattle patient enrollment occurred during active infection, with longitudinal follow-up thereafter. Data came from immunoSEQ multiplex PCR; TCRdb stores just in-frame clones and leaves some out. The sample carries about 230,000 clones, over 75% recorded once. Sequenced: peripheral blood. The sequence was obtained from a man aged 45 to 65 with COVID-19, enrolled during active disease. The chain recombines TRBV2 with TRBJ2-7; 9 bases map to TRBD2. Here the CDR3 reads CASSSGGSAEQYF. CDR3 nucleotide sequence: TGTGCCAGCAGCAGCGGGGGGTCCGCCGAGCAGTACTTC.